The sequence of this T cell receptor beta chain was determined in a study of T cell responses to AZD1222 COVID-19 vaccine. Regarding the study as a whole: Spike was spanned by vaccine-associated CD4 TCRs, which were dominant at 160-218 and 743-854.

Details on this clone: Its matching antigen is unknown.

The protocol was immunoSEQ multiplex PCR, while the TCRdb copy is restricted to in-frame clones and leaves out a portion. The table shows about 120,000 clones, with roughly 93% occurring only once. The CDR3 contains 15 residues. V lost 1 base to trimming and J lost 8 bases, with 15 bases between them. CDR1 and CDR2 (germline): SGHRS, YFSETQ. Sample: peripheral blood, taken on day 0 of AZD1222 vaccination. This chain joins TRBV5-1 and TRBJ1-4; D possibly corresponds to TRBD1 (5 bases). The clonotype comes from an adult in good health. This CDR3 reads CASSLQGLVREKLFF. As DNA, the CDR3 is TGCGCCAGCAGCTTGCAGGGCCTGGTGAGGGAAAAACTGTTTTTT.